The 3 T cell receptor beta chains presented below share a single source sample, sequenced in a study of T cell responses to AZD1222 COVID-19 vaccine. The protocol was immunoSEQ multiplex PCR, while the TCRdb copy is restricted to in-frame clones and leaves out a portion. Among roughly 120,000 clones listed, around 90% were seen once. Here the sequenced sample was peripheral blood, taken 28 days after the second AZD1222 dose. These receptors were taken from an adult who received the AZD1222 COVID-19 vaccine.

This clone has only one observation. The CDR3 DNA reads as TGTGCCAGCAGCTTTAGCCGAGGACAGGGGAATGAAAAACTGTTTTTT. This gives the protein CASSFSRGQGNEKLFF. The V call is TRBV7-2, the J call TRBJ1-4, with 9 bases fitting TRBD1. The trim removed 3 bases at V and 5 bases at J, leaving 7 bases unmatched. CDR3 size: 16 residues. Germline CDR1 is SGHTA and CDR2 is FQGNSA.

The chain joins TRBV28 to TRBJ1-4; TRBD1 matches at 7 bases. CDR1 and CDR2 from the germline V gene are MDHEN and SYDVKM. The junction had 5 bases not matched to a gene; V was cut back by 3 bases and J by 4 bases. The CDR3 contains 15 residues. As DNA, the CDR3 is TGTGCCAGCAGTTTTTCGGGACAGCTTAATGAAAAACTGTTTTTT. Translation: CASSFSGQLNEKLFF.

The chain uses TRBV14 and TRBJ2-5, with a tentative D call TRBD1 (5 bases). Germline V gene sequence: CDR1 SGHDN, CDR2 FVKESK. The CDR3 is 16 residues long. V was cut by 1 base and J by 3 bases, with 15 bases left in between. The CDR3 nucleotides are TGTGCCAGCAGCCAAGCGGGCAGGGCGTCTAAAGAGACCCAGTACTTC. This gives the protein CASSQAGRASKETQYF.